The T cell receptor beta chain under discussion was sequenced for a study of T cell changes during pregnancy in multiple sclerosis. Clones were sequenced by immunoSEQ multiplex PCR, and TCRdb holds only the in-frame ones, with some missing. The table includes approximately 69,000 clones, around 90% detected once. The sample consisted of peripheral blood, taken in the second trimester of pregnancy. The receptor was derived from a female donor in good health, enrolled as a control in a pregnancy study.

For the CDR3, the DNA is TGTGCCAGCAGTTTTGAGTTGGAGTCTGGCACAGATACGCAGTATTTT. Translating gives CASSFELESGTDTQYF. V usage is TRBV27 and J usage is TRBJ2-3; no clear D. Germline V gives CDR1 MNHEY, CDR2 SMNVEV (reference sequence). The CDR3 covers 16 residues. V lost 3 bases, J lost 1 base, and 14 bases lay in between.